This TCR beta chain was obtained from a study of radiation and T cells in renal cell carcinoma. General study findings and limits: Without pretreatment biopsies, baseline tumor clonotype presence was undetermined.

Germline lookup yields CDR1 KGHSH and CDR2 LQKENI. The length of the CDR3 is 15 residues. V dropped 6 bases and J dropped 7 bases, with 21 bases sitting between them. The data were produced by immunoSEQ multiplex PCR, yet TCRdb's version contains in-frame clones alone and is incomplete. The sample contains 140,000 or so clones, roughly 84% of which appear only once. The time point: baseline pretreatment blood. The treatment denotes: 15 Gy SBRT to primary tumor, nephrectomy 4 weeks later. After SBRT, blood was collected at 2 and 4 weeks, plus baseline. The patient's renal cell carcinoma had clear cell pathology. This clone was found a few times. What it binds is not known.

Sequencing was performed on blood, taken from a patient whose treatment included radiotherapy and nephrectomy. The TCR comes from a woman aged 45 to 65 with renal cell carcinoma. V usage is TRBV18 and J usage is TRBJ1-2; possibly TRBD1 for D (6 bases). The CDR3 nucleotides read TGTGCCAGCTCCCCCGACGGGGGCGTAACGGGTGGCTACACCTTC. Translation gives CASSPDGGVTGGYTF.